Below are 16 T cell receptor beta chains sequenced from a single sample in a study of vaccination effects on CD4 cells after COVID-19. After expansion with viral peptide pools in the ViraFEST assay, antigen-specific CD4+ T cells were sequenced. The authors isolated CD4+ T cells after more than eight days of culture. Previously uninfected by SARS-CoV-2, the vaccine recipients also showed negative nucleocapsid antibodies. Here immunoSEQ multiplex PCR was the method, and the copy in TCRdb shows in-frame clones only, minus some. The sample contains roughly 63,000 clones, roughly 76% of which appear only once. No antigen has been identified for these receptors. The sequencing here drew on CD4+ T cells from PBMCs cultured with HCoV-OC43 spike peptides, taken before COVID-19 vaccination. Stated subset: HCoV-OC43 spike overlapping peptide pool stimulation. The receptors were gathered from a human donor who received a COVID-19 vaccine.

V usage is TRBV5-1 and J usage is TRBJ2-3, with D perhaps matching TRBD1 (5 bases). Germline assignment: CDR1 SGHRS and CDR2 YFSETQ. The CDR3 is 16 amino acids. The V end was cut by 0 bases, the J end by 0 bases, with 11 bases between. This CDR3 reads CASSLGTTASTDTQYF. The CDR3 nucleotides are TGCGCCAGCAGCTTGGGGACGACAGCCAGCACAGATACGCAGTATTTT.

The chain couples TRBV5-1 to TRBJ1-4; 7 bases are shared with TRBD1. The CDR3 runs 15 residues. Germline V gives CDR1 SGHRS, CDR2 YFSETQ. With 2 bases clipped from V and 5 bases from J, the junction kept 6 bases outside the gene matches. CDR3 amino acids: CASSFIGTANEKLFF. CDR3 DNA sequence: TGCGCCAGCAGCTTTATCGGGACAGCGAATGAAAAACTGTTTTTT.

The rearrangement joins TRBV18 to TRBJ1-3, with 7 bases that match TRBD1. The trim removed 1 base at V and 10 bases at J, leaving 7 bases unmatched. The V gene's germline CDR1 is KGHSH and CDR2 LQKENI. The CDR3 runs 14 residues. CDR3 protein: CASSPLDQGETIYF. CDR3 bases: TGTGCCAGCTCACCACTCGACCAGGGGGAAACCATATATTTT.

CDR3 amino acids: CASSQEAANSNQPQHF. CDR3 nucleotides: TGCGCCAGCAGCCAAGAAGCAGCGAATAGCAATCAGCCCCAGCATTTT. The J gene is TRBJ1-5, the V gene TRBV4-3, with D hard to call. This CDR3 is 16 amino acids long. Looked up from germline, CDR1 is LGHNA and CDR2 is YSLEER. V gave up 0 bases and J gave up 0 bases, with 9 bases separating them.

J is TRBJ1-6 and V is TRBV19; D unresolved. With 6 bases removed from V and 12 bases from J, the gap between germline ends came to 9 bases. The germline CDR1 and CDR2 sequences are LNHDA and SQIVND (reference sequence). The CDR3 consists of 11 residues. CDR3 DNA sequence: TGTGCCAGTAGCTCCGTGGGACCCCTCCACTTT. It yields the protein CASSSVGPLHF. Using reference TRBV19 and TRBJ1-6 for the parts outside the CDR3, the full variable domain is DGGITQSPKYLFRKEGQNVTLSCEQNLNHDAMYWYRQDPGQGLRLIYYSQIVNDFQKGDIAEGYSVSREKKESFPLTVTSAQKNPTAFYLCASSSVGPLHFGNGTRLTVT.

The rearrangement joins TRBV27 to TRBJ2-2; D is undetermined. This CDR3 comprises 14 residues. V lost 5 bases to trimming and J lost 5 bases, with 12 bases between them. Germline V gene data show CDR1 as MNHEY and CDR2 as SMNVEV (reference sequence). The CDR3 reads CASSPKRWTGELFF. Here the CDR3 DNA reads TGTGCCAGCAGTCCGAAAAGGTGGACCGGGGAGCTGTTTTTT.

This clone was observed a single time. This chain joins TRBV27 and TRBJ2-3; D tentatively fits TRBD1 or TRBD2 (6 bases each). This CDR3 has 14 residues. V lost 4 bases to trimming and J lost 10 bases, with 18 bases between them. Per the germline V gene, CDR1 is MNHEY and CDR2 is SMNVEV (reference sequence). The CDR3 spells CASSWGARGLPQYF. In nucleotides, the CDR3 is TGTGCCAGCAGTTGGGGGGCTAGAGGCCTCCCGCAGTATTTT.

The chain uses TRBV5-1 and TRBJ2-3; perhaps TRBD1 as D (6 bases). The CDR3 contains 13 residues. The germline V gene encodes CDR1 SGHRS and CDR2 YFSETQ. The V end was cut by 3 bases, the J end by 5 bases, with 10 bases between. This CDR3 is CASSSRTEDTQYF. DNA of the CDR3: TGCGCCAGCAGCTCAAGGACAGAAGATACGCAGTATTTT.

The J gene is TRBJ2-6, the V gene TRBV4-1; D not resolved. V was clipped by 0 bases and J by 0 bases, with 9 bases between them. The germline gives CDR1 MGHRA, CDR2 YSYEKL. The CDR3 covers 17 residues. CDR3 loop: CASSQDGRSSGANVLTF. DNA for the CDR3: TGCGCCAGCAGCCAAGACGGCCGCAGCTCTGGGGCCAACGTCCTGACTTTC.

This clone was picked up a small number of times. The gene calls are TRBV5-4 and TRBJ2-3, with 9 bases aligning to TRBD2. After removal of 4 bases from V and 4 bases from J, the junction contained 4 bases not matched to a gene. The germline CDR1 and CDR2 sequences are SGHNT and YYREEE (reference sequence). The CDR3 covers 14 residues. CDR3 DNA sequence: TGTGCCAGCAGCAGGACTAGCGACGCAGATACGCAGTATTTT. This gives the protein CASSRTSDADTQYF.

The CDR3 DNA reads as TGTGCCAGCAGCCTTCACCTCCCCAGCGGGGGGGTTGGAGATACGCAGTATTTT. Protein: CASSLHLPSGGVGDTQYF. This chain joins TRBV9 and TRBJ2-3, with 10 bases matching TRBD2. The CDR3 runs 18 residues. CDR1 and CDR2 (germline): SGDLS, YYNGEE. J lost 5 bases, V lost 4 bases, and 16 bases had no gene match. Drawing the rest from reference TRBV9 and TRBJ2-3, the complete variable domain is DSGVTQTPKHLITATGQRVTLRCSPRSGDLSVYWYQQSLDQGLQFLIQYYNGEERAKGNILERFSAQQFPDLHSELNLSSLELGDSALYFCASSLHLPSGGVGDTQYFGPGTRLTVL.

This chain uses TRBV19 with TRBJ1-5, with 9 bases fitting TRBD1. V lost 7 bases and J lost 5; bases outside the gene matches: 9. From germline, CDR1 is LNHDA and CDR2 SQIVND (reference sequence). This CDR3 is built from 15 residues. In DNA form, the CDR3 reads TGTGCCAGTACCCTCGGGACAGGGTATGATCAGCCCCAGCATTTT. Translated, it gives CASTLGTGYDQPQHF.

The CDR3 DNA sequence: TGTGCCAGCAGCATGAGCGGCCAAGAGACCCAGTACTTC. Translation gives CASSMSGQETQYF. The J gene is TRBJ2-5, the V gene TRBV2; D is perhaps TRBD2 (5 bases). CDR3 length equals 13 residues. V was clipped by 6 bases and J by 1 base, with 9 bases between them. The germline gives CDR1 SNHLY, CDR2 FYNNEI.

The genes are TRBV5-1 and TRBJ1-1; the match to TRBD1 covers 10 bases. This CDR3 region has 14 residues. J gave up 4 bases and V 0 bases, and 0 bases lay outside the gene matches. Germline assignment: CDR1 SGHRS and CDR2 YFSETQ. The CDR3 sequence is CASSLGTGGTEAFF. CDR3 sequence (DNA): TGCGCCAGCAGCTTGGGGACAGGGGGCACTGAAGCTTTCTTT.

This rearrangement joins TRBV28 to TRBJ2-6; D is ambiguous. Between the trimmed V and J ends, which lost 6 bases and 3 bases, there was a span of 9 bases. CDR1 MDHEN and CDR2 SYDVKM come from the germline V gene. CDR3 size: 14 residues. CDR3 amino acids: CASRVGNGANVLTF. The DNA of the CDR3 is TGTGCCAGCAGAGTAGGGAATGGGGCCAACGTCCTGACTTTC.

The CDR3 DNA sequence: TGTGCCAGCTCATTGGGACAGGGGGTACGAGAGACCCAGTACTTC. Translated: CASSLGQGVRETQYF. V usage is TRBV18 and J usage is TRBJ2-5, with 11 bases lining up with TRBD1. The CDR3 covers 15 residues. Per the germline V gene, CDR1 is KGHSH and CDR2 is LQKENI. V was clipped by 5 bases and J by 4 bases; unmatched bases: 6.